This passage covers 2 T cell receptor beta chains from one sample sequenced in a study of cytomegalovirus exposure and HLA in healthy donors. The PCR made use of 60 Vbeta and 13 Jbeta primers. Generated by immunoSEQ multiplex PCR, the TCRdb table keeps only in-frame clones and is missing some. The table records roughly 100,000 clones, about 76% of them present only once. Sequencing input: PBMCs. The source of these receptors is a woman aged 50 to 60 in good health and CMV-seropositive.

This clone was counted a single time. This chain links TRBV23-1 with TRBJ2-7; D gene unclear. TRBV23-1 is recorded as an ORF, its role being uncertain. CDR3 length equals 16 residues. V was trimmed by 4 bases and J by 4 bases, leaving 20 bases between them. CDR3: CASSRAINILVYEQYF. The CDR3 DNA is TGCGCCAGCAGTCGGGCAATCAATATCCTCGTGTACGAGCAGTACTTC.

This chain links TRBV9 with TRBJ2-7, with a tentative D call TRBD1 (5 bases). Germline V gene lookup returns CDR1 SGDLS and CDR2 YYNGEE. With 2 bases removed from V and 1 base from J, the gap between germline ends came to 16 bases. The CDR3 has 16 residues. CDR3: CASSVSLERGSYEQYF. The CDR3 DNA sequence: TGTGCCAGCAGCGTCAGCCTAGAAAGGGGATCCTACGAGCAGTACTTC.